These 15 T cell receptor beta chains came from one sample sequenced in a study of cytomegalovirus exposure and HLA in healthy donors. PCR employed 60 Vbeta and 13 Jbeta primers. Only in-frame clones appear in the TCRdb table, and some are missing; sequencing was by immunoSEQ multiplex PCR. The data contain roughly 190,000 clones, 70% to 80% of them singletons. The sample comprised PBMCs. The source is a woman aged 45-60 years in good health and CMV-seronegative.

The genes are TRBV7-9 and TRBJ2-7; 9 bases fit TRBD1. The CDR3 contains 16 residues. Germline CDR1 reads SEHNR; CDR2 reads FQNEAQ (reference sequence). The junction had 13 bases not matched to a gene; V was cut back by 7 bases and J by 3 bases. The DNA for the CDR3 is TGTGCCAGCAACCCGGTCGGACAGGGGAAGTACTACGAGCAGTACTTC. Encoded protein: CASNPVGQGKYYEQYF.

Here the CDR3 reads CASSFGTSGKFPYEQYF. The CDR3 DNA reads TGTGCCAGCAGCTTCGGGACTAGCGGGAAATTCCCCTACGAGCAGTACTTC. The V gene is TRBV7-9, the J gene TRBJ2-7; 13 bases fit TRBD2. Losses at the gene ends were 3 bases for V and 2 bases for J; bases not matched to a gene: 7. Germline V gene data show CDR1 as SEHNR and CDR2 as FQNEAQ (reference sequence). The CDR3 contains 17 residues.

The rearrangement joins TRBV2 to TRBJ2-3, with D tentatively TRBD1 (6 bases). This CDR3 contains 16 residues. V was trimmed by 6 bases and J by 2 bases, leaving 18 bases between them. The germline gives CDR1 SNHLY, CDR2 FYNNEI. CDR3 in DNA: TGTGCCAGCAGGGGCTTTTACAGGGTCCCCACAGATACGCAGTATTTT. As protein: CASRGFYRVPTDTQYF.

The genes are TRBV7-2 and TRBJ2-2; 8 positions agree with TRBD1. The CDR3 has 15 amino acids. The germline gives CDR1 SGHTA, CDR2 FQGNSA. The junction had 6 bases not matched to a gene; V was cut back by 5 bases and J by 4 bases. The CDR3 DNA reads TGTGCCAGCAGCGCCACAGGGGGAGGCACCGGGGAGCTGTTTTTT. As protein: CASSATGGGTGELFF.

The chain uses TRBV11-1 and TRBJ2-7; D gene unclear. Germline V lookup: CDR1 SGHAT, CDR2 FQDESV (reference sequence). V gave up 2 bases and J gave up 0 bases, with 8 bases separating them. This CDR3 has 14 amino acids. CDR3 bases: TGTGCCAGCAGCTTAAACAGCTTCTCCTACGAGCAGTACTTC. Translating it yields CASSLNSFSYEQYF.

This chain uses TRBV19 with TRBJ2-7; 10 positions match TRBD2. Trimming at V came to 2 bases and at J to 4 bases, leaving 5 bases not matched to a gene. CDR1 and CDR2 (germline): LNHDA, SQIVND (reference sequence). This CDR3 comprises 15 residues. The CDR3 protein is CASSIIAGGRYEQYF. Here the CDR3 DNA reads TGTGCCAGTAGTATAATAGCGGGAGGCCGTTACGAGCAGTACTTC.

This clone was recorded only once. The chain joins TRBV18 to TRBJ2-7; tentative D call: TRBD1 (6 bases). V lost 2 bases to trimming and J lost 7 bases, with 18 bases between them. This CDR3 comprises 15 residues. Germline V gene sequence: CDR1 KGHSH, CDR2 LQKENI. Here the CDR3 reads CASSPSGEGRREQYF. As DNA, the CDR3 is TGTGCCAGCTCACCATCAGGGGAAGGACGTCGGGAGCAGTACTTC.

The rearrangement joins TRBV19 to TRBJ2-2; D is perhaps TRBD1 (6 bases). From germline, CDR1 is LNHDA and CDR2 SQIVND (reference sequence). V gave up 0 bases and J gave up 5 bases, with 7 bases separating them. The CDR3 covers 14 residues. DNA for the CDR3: TGTGCCAGTAGTATAGAACAGGGAACCGGGGAGCTGTTTTTT. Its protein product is CASSIEQGTGELFF.

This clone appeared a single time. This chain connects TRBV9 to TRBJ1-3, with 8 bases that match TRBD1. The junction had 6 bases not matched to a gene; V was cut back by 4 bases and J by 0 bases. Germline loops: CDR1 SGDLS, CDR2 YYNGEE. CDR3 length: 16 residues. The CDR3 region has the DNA TGTGCCAGCAGCTCTGGACAGGGAAGCTCTGGAAACACCATATATTTT. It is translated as CASSSGQGSSGNTIYF.

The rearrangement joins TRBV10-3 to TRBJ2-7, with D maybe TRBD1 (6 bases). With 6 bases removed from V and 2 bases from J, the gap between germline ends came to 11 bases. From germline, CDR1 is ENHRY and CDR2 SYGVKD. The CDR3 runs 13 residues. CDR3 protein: CAIRRTDTYEQYF. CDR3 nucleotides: TGTGCCATCAGGAGGACAGATACCTACGAGCAGTACTTC.

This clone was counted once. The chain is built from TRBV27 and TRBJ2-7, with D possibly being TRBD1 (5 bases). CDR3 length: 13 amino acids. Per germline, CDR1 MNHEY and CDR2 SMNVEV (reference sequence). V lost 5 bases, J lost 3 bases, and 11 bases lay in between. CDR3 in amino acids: CASSVGVNYEQYF. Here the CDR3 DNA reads TGTGCCAGCAGTGTAGGGGTCAACTACGAGCAGTACTTC.

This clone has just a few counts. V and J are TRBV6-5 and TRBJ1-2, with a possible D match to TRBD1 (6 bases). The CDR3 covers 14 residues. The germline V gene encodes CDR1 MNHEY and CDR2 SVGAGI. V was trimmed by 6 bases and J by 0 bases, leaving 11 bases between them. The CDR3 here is CASRGRGPNYGYTF. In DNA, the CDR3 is TGTGCCAGCAGAGGCAGGGGCCCTAACTATGGCTACACCTTC.

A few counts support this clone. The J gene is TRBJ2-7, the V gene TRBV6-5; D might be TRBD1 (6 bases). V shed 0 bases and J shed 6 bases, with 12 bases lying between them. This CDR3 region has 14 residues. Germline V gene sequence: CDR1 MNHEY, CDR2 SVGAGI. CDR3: CASSYSGALSEQYF. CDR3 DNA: TGTGCCAGCAGTTACTCGGGGGCTCTATCCGAGCAGTACTTC.

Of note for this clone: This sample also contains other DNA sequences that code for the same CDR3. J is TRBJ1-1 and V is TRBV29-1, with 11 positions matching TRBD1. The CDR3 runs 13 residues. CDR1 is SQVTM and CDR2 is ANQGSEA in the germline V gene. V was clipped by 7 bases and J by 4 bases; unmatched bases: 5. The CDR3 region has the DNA TGCAGCGGTTCTGGGACAGGGGGCACTGAAGCTTTCTTT. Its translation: CSGSGTGGTEAFF.

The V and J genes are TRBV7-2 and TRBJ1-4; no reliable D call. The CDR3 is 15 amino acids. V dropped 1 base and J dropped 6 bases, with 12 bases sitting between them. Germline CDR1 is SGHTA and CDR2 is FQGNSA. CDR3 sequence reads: CASSLDGGEDEKLFF. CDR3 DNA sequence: TGTGCCAGCAGCTTAGATGGCGGAGAGGATGAAAAACTGTTTTTT.